This T cell receptor beta chain was sequenced in a study of blood T cell repertoires in COVID-19. Study details: Donors in the United States, Italy and Spain gave samples during acute or convalescent COVID-19.

Repertoires were generated with immunoSEQ multiplex PCR, while TCRdb's copy carries only in-frame clones and drops some. The table has 150,000 to 200,000 clones, more than 75% seen once; the top ten hold approximately 18%. The germline V gene has CDR1 SGDLS and CDR2 YYNGEE. The CDR3 extends over 14 amino acids. V was shortened by 0 bases and J by 7 bases, with 8 bases between the two germline ends. The chain uses TRBV9 and TRBJ1-6; tentatively, D is TRBD1 (5 bases). The clonotype was recovered from a person aged 65-85 years with COVID-19, enrolled during active disease. Specimen: peripheral blood. The chain's CDR3 is CASSVDGQNSPLHF. Here the CDR3 DNA reads TGTGCCAGCAGCGTAGACGGACAAAATTCACCCCTCCACTTT.